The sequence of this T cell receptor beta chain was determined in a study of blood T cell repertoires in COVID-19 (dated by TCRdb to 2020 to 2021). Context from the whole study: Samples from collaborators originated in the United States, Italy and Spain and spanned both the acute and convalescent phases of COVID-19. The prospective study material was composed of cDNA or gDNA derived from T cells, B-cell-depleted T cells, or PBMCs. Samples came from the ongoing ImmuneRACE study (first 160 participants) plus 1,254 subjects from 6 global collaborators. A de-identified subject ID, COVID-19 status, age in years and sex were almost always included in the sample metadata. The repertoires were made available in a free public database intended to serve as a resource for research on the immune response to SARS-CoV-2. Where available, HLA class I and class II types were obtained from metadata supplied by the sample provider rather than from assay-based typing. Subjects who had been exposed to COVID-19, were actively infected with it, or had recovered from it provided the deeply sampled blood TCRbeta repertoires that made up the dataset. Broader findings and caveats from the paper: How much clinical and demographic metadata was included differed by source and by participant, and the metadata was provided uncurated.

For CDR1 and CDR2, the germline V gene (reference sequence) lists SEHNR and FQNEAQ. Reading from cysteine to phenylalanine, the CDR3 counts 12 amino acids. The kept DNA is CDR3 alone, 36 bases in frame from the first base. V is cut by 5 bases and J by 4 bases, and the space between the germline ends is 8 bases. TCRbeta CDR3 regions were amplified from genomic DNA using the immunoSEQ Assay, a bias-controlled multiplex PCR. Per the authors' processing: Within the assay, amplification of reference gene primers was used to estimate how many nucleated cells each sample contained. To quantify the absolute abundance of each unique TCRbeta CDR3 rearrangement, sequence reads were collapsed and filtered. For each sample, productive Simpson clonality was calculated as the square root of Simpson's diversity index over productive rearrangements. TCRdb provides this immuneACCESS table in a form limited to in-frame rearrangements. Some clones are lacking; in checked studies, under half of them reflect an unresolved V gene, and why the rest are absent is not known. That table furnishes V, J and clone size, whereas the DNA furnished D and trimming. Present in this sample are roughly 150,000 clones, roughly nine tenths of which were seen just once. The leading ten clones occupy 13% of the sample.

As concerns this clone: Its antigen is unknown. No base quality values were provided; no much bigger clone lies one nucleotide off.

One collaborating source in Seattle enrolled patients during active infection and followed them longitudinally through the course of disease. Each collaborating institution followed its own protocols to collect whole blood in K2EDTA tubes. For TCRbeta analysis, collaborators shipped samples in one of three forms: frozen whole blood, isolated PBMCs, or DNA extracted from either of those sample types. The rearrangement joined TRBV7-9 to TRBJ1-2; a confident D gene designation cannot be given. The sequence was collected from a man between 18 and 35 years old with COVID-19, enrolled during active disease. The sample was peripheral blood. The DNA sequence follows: TGTGCCAGCAGCCTTTATCTCTATGGCTACACCTTC. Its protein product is CASSLYLYGYTF.